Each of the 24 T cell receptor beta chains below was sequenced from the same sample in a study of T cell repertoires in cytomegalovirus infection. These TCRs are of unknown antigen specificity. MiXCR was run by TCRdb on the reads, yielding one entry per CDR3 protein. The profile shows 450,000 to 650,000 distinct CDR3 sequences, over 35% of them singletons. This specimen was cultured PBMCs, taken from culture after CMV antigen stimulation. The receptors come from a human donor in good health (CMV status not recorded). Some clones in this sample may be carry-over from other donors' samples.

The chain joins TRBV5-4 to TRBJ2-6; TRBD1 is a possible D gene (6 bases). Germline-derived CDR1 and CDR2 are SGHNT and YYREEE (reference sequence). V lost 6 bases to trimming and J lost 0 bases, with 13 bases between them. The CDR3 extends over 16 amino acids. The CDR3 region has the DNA TGTGCCAGCACTGAAGGGGGAGTCTCTGGGGCCAACGTCCTGACTTTC. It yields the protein CASTEGGVSGANVLTF.

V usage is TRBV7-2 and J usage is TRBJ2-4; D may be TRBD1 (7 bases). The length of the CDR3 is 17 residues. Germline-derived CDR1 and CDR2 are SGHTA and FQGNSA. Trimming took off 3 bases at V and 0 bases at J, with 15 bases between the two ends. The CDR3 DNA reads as TGTGCCAGCAGCTTGAAGAGACAGGGACTAGCCAAAAACATTCAGTACTTC. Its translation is CASSLKRQGLAKNIQYF.

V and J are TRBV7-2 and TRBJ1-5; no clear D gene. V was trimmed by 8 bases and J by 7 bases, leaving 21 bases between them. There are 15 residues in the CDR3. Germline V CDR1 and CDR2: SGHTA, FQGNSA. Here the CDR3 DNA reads TGTGCCAGCGGGGTCTCTTCCCGGCCGGGGCAGCCCCAGCATTTT. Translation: CASGVSSRPGQPQHF.

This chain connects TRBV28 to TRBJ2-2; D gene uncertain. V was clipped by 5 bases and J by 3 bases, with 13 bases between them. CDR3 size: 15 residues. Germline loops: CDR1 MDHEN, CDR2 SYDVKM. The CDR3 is CASSPINPDTGELFF. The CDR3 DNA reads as TGTGCCAGCAGTCCCATTAACCCGGACACCGGGGAGCTGTTTTTT.

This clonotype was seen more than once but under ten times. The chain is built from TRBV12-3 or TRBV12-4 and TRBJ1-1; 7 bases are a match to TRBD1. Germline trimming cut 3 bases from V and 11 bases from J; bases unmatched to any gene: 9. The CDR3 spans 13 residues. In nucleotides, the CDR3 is TGTGCCAGCAGTTTTGCAGGGGGTAGGTTCGCTTTCTTT. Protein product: CASSFAGGRFAFF.

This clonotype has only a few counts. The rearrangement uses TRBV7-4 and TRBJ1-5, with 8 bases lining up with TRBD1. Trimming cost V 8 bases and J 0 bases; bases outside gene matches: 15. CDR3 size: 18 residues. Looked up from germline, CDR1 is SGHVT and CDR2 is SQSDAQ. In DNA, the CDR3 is TGTGCCAGCCCTCTCTGGACAGGGAGGAATTATAGCAATCAGCCCCAGCATTTT. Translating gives CASPLWTGRNYSNQPQHF.

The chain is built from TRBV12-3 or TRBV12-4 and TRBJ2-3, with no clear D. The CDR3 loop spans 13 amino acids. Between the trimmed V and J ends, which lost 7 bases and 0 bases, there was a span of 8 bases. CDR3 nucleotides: TGTGCCAGCATTCGCTGGAGCACAGATACGCAGTATTTT. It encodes CASIRWSTDTQYF.

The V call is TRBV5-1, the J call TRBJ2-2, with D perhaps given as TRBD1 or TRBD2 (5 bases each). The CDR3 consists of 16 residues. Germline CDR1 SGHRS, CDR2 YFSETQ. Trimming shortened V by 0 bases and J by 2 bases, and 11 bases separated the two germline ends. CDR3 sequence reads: CASSLESGTNTGELFF. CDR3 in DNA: TGCGCCAGCAGCTTGGAGTCAGGGACCAACACCGGGGAGCTGTTTTTT. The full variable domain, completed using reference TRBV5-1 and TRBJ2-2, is KAGVTQTPRYLIKTRGQQVTLSCSPISGHRSVSWYQQTPGQGLQFLFEYFSETQRNKGNFPGRFSGRQFSNSRSEMNVSTLELGDSALYLCASSLESGTNTGELFFGEGSRLTVL.

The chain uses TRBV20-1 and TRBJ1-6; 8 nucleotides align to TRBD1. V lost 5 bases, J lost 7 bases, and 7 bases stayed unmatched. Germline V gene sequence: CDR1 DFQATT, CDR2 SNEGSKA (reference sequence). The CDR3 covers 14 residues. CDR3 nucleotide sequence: TGCAGTGCTCGACAGGGGAACGGCAATTCACCCCTCCACTTT. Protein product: CSARQGNGNSPLHF.

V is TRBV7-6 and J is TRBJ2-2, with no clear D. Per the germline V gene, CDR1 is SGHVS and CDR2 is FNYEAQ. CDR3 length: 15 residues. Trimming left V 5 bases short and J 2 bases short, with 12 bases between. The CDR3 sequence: CASSLRWSNTGELFF. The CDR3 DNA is TGTGCCAGCAGCCTTAGGTGGTCCAACACCGGGGAGCTGTTTTTT.

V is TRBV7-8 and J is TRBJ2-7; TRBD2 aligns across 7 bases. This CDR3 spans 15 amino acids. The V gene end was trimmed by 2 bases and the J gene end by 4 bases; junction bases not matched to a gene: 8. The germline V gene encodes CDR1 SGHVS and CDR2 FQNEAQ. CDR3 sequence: CASSLTGNSGYEQYF. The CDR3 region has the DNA TGTGCCAGCAGCTTAACGGGGAATAGCGGGTACGAGCAGTACTTC.

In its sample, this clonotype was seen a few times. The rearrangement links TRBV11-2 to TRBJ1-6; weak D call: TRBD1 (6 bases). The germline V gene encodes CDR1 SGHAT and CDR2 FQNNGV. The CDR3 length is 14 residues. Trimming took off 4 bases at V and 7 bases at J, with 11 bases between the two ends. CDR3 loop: CASSSGQLNSPLHF. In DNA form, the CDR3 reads TGTGCCAGCAGCTCGGGACAATTGAATTCACCCCTCCACTTT. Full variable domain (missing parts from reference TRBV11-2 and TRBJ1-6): EAGVAQSPRYKIIEKRQSVAFWCNPISGHATLYWYQQILGQGPKLLIQFQNNGVVDDSQLPKDRFSAERLKGVDSTLKIQPAKLEDSAVYLCASSSGQLNSPLHFGNGTRLTVT.

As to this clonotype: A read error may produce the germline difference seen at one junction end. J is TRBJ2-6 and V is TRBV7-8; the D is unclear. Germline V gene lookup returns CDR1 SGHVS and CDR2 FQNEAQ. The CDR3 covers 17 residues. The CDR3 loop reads CASSFMKRRSGTNVLTF. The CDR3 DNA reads TGTGCCAGCAGCTTTATGAAACGCCGCTCTGGGACCAACGTCCTGACTTTC.

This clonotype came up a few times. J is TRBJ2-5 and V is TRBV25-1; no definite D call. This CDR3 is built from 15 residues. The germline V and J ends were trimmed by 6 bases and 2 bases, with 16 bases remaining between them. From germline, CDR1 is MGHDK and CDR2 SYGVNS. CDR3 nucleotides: TGTGCCAGCAGGCCCACCATGTGGGTTCAAGAGACCCAGTACTTC. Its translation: CASRPTMWVQETQYF. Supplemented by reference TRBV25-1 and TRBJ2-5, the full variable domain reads EADIYQTPRYLVIGTGKKITLECSQTMGHDKMYWYQQDPGMELHLIHYSYGVNSTEKGDLSSESTVSRIRTEHFPLTLESARPSHTSQYLCASRPTMWVQETQYFGPGTRLLVL.

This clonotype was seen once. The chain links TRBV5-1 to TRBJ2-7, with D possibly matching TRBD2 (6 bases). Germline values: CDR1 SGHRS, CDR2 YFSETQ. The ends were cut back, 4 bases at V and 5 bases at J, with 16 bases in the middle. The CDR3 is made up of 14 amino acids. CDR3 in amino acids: CASSRNGRGNEQYF. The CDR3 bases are TGCGCCAGCAGCCGGAACGGTCGGGGGAACGAGCAGTACTTC. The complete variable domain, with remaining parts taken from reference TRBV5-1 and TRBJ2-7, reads KAGVTQTPRYLIKTRGQQVTLSCSPISGHRSVSWYQQTPGQGLQFLFEYFSETQRNKGNFPGRFSGRQFSNSRSEMNVSTLELGDSALYLCASSRNGRGNEQYFGPGTRLTVT.

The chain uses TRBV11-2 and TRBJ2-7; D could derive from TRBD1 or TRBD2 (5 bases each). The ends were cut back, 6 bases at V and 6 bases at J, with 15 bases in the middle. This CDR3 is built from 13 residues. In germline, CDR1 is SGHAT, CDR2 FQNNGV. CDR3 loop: CASSSTRDSEQYF. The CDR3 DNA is TGTGCCAGCAGTTCTACTAGAGACAGCGAGCAGTACTTC.

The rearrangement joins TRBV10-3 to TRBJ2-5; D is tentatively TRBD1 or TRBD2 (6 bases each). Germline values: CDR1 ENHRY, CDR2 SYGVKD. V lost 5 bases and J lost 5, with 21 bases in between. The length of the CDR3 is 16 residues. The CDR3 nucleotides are TGTGCCATCAGTCCAAACTCAGCGAGAGGGGGGGAGACCCAGTACTTC. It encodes CAISPNSARGGETQYF.

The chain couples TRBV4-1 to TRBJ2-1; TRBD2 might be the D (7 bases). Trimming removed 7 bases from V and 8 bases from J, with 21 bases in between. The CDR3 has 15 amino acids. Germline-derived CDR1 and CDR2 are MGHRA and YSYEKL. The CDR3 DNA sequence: TGCGCCAGCAATAATATGGGGGGGGGGCGGGATGAGCAGTTCTTC. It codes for CASNNMGGGRDEQFF.

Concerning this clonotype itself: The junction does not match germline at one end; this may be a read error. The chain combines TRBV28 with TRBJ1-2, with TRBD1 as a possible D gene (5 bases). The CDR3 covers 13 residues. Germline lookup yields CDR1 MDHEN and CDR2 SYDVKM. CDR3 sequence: CASSFSNEAGSSF. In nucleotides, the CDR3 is TGTGCCAGCAGTTTTTCGAATGAAGCAGGGTCATCCTTC.

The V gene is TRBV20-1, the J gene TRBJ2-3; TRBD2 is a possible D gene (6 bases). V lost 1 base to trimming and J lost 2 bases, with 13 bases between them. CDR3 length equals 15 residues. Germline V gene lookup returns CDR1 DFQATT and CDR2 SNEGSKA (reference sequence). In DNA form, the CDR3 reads TGCAGTGCTAGAGGGGAGGAAGCAGCCACAGATACGCAGTATTTT. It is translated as CSARGEEAATDTQYF.

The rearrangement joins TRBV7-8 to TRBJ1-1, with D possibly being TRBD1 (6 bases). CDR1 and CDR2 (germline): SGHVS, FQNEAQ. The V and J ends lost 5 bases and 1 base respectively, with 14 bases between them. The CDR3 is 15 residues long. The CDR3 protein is CASSPPTGENTEAFF. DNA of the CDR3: TGTGCCAGCAGCCCCCCGACAGGTGAGAACACTGAAGCTTTCTTT.

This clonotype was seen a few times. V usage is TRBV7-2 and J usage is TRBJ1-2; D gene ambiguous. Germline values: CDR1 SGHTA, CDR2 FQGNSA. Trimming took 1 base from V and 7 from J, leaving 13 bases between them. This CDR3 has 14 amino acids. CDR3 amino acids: CASSLDNSLGGYTF. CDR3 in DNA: TGTGCCAGCAGCTTAGACAACTCGTTGGGTGGCTACACCTTC.

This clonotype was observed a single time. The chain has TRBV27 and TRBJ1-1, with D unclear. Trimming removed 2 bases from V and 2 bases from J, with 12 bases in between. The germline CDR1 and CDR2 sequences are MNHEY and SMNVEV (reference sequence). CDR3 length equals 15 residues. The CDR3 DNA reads TGTGCCAGCAGTTTAAGTAGGGCAGCTAACACTGAAGCTTTCTTT. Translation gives CASSLSRAANTEAFF.

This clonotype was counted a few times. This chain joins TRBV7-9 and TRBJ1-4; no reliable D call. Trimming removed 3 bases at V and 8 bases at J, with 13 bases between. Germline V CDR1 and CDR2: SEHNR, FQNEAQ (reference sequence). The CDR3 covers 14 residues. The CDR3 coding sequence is TGTGCCAGCAGCTTGGTTGGGGTGAAGGAAAAACTGTTTTTT. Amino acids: CASSLVGVKEKLFF.